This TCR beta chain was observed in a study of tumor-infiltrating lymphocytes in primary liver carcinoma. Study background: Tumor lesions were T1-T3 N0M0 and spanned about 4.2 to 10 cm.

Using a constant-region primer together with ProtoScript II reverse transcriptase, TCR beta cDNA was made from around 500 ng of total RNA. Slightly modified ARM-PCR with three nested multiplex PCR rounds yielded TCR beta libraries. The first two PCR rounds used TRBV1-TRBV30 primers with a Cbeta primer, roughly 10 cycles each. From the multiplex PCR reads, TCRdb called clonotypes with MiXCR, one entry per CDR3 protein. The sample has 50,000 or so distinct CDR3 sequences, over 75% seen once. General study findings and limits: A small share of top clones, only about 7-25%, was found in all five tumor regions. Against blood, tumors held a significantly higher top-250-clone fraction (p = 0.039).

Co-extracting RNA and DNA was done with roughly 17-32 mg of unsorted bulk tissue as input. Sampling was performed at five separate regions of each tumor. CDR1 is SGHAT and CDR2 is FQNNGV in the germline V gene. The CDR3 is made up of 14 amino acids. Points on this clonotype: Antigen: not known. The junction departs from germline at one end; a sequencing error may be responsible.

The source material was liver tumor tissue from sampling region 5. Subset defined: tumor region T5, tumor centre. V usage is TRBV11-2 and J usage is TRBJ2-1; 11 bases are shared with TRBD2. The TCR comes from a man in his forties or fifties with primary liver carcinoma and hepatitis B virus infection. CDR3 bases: TGTACCAGCAACCAGACTAGCGGGACGGGTGAGCAGTTCTTC. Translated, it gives CTSNQTSGTGEQFF.